These 4 T cell receptor beta chains came from one sample sequenced in a study of blood T cell repertoires in COVID-19. Only in-frame clones appear in the TCRdb table, and some are missing; sequencing was by immunoSEQ multiplex PCR. The profile shows about 110,000 clones, about 85% of them singletons. Sequenced material: peripheral blood. Receptor source: a human donor in a cohort sampled during active COVID-19.

V is TRBV6-5 and J is TRBJ2-7, with D maybe TRBD1 (6 bases). V was trimmed by 4 bases and J by 2 bases, leaving 9 bases between them. CDR1 is MNHEY, CDR2 SVGAGI, per germline. The CDR3 is 13 residues long. The CDR3 is CASSLGQTYEQYF. In DNA form, the CDR3 reads TGTGCCAGCAGTTTGGGACAAACCTACGAGCAGTACTTC.

This chain links TRBV6-5 with TRBJ1-2, with 9 bases identical to TRBD1. CDR3 size: 14 residues. After removal of 6 bases from V and 7 bases from J, the junction contained 9 bases not matched to a gene. Germline CDR1 reads MNHEY; CDR2 reads SVGAGI. CDR3 residues: CASSSNRGQVGYTF. CDR3 bases: TGTGCCAGCAGCTCAAACAGGGGGCAGGTTGGCTACACCTTC.

The rearrangement uses TRBV13 and TRBJ2-5, with D possibly matching TRBD2 (6 bases). V was shortened by 0 bases and J by 2 bases, with 10 bases between the two germline ends. This CDR3 has 15 residues. Germline lookup yields CDR1 PRHDT and CDR2 FYEKMQ (reference sequence). The CDR3 loop is CASSLGRGVQETQYF. CDR3 coding DNA: TGTGCCAGCAGCTTAGGGCGGGGAGTACAAGAGACCCAGTACTTC.

The chain combines TRBV19 with TRBJ1-5; tentative D call: TRBD1 (6 bases). Germline V gives CDR1 LNHDA, CDR2 SQIVND (reference sequence). V was cut by 7 bases and J by 9 bases, with 22 bases left in between. The CDR3 is 15 amino acids. The CDR3 loop is CASKDGTTGQGPQHF. Here the CDR3 DNA reads TGTGCCAGTAAGGACGGGACAACGGGTCAGGGGCCCCAGCATTTT. The complete variable domain, with remaining parts taken from reference TRBV19 and TRBJ1-5, reads DGGITQSPKYLFRKEGQNVTLSCEQNLNHDAMYWYRQDPGQGLRLIYYSQIVNDFQKGDIAEGYSVSREKKESFPLTVTSAQKNPTAFYLCASKDGTTGQGPQHFGDGTRLSIL.